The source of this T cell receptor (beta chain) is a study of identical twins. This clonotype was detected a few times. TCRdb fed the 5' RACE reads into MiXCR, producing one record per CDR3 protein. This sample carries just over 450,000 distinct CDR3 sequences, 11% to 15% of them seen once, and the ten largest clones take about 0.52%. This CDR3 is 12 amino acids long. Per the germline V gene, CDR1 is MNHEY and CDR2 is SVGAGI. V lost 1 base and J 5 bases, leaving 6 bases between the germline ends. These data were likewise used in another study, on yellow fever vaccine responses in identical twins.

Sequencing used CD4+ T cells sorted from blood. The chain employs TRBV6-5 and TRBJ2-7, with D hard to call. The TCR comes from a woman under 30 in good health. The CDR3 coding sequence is TGTGCCAGCAGTTACTTCGGAGACGAGCAGTACTTC. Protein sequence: CASSYFGDEQYF.